The following is a T cell receptor beta chain sequence with its context. Antigen unknown. These data belong to a study of cytomegalovirus exposure and HLA in healthy donors. Germline V lookup: CDR1 MNHEY, CDR2 SMNVEV (reference sequence). The CDR3 sequence is 15 residues long. V was clipped by 3 bases and J by 0 bases, with 10 bases between them. The assay was immunoSEQ multiplex PCR, and TCRdb's table has in-frame clones only and misses some. Seen here are about 300,000 clones, approximately 90% observed once, and the top ten hold around 0.9%. Study-wide points: The dataset shows that most TCR sequences were rare, while some public TCRs occurred in many donors. The authors enumerated 150 to 200 TCR beta chains as linked to cytomegalovirus.

The chain is built from TRBV27 and TRBJ2-3, with D maybe TRBD2 (6 bases). Sequencing was performed on PBMCs. The source is a woman under 30 in good health and CMV-seronegative. The CDR3 DNA sequence: TGTGCCAGCAGTTTGGGGGGACGGAGCACAGATACGCAGTATTTT. It codes for CASSLGGRSTDTQYF.